The sample holds a few counts of the clone carrying this T cell receptor beta chain. Antigen: not known. Time point meaning: pre-sensitization, week 0. Treatment specified: therapeutic diphenylcyclopropenone sensitization with weekly scalp DPC. Before extraction, the whole blood was not fractionated, and total RNA was taken from it. The sample belongs to a study of human T cells and chemical hapten exposure. Study details: 2% DPC applied to a 2 cm by 2 cm arm area sensitized donors.

J gave up 4 bases and V 2 bases, and 3 bases lay outside the gene matches. The CDR3 covers 15 residues. Per germline, CDR1 MNHEY and CDR2 SVGEGT. TCRdb independently ran MiXCR on the RACE reads; one entry per CDR3 protein. Of some 36,000 distinct CDR3 sequences in the sample, about a tenth were seen once. Points from the study as a whole: The count of PT1 expanded TCRs correlated positively with patch test score. Relative to control repertoires, expanded TCRs gave rise to significantly more large CDR3 similarity clusters.

The sample was whole blood, taken in connection with sensitization to the hapten diphenylcyclopropenone (DPC). The chain uses TRBV6-2 or TRBV6-3 and TRBJ2-3, with 10 bases lining up with TRBD2. The source of this sequence is a man in his forties or fifties with alopecia areata. Some clones in this sample may be carry-over from other donors' samples. CDR3 coding DNA: TGTGCCAGCAGTTACCGCCTAGCGGGAGCAGATACGCAGTATTTT. As protein: CASSYRLAGADTQYF.